The clone carrying this TCR beta chain was counted a single time. The CDR3 runs to 15 residues. In germline, CDR1 is SGHRS, CDR2 YFSETQ. J gave up 4 bases and V 2 bases, and 4 bases lay outside the gene matches. Only in-frame clones appear in the TCRdb table, and some are missing; sequencing was by immunoSEQ multiplex PCR. The data show 1.5 million to 2.5 million clones, over 85% seen once. This sample stems from a study of shared clonotypes between healthy human individuals. The naive CD8 fraction comprised CD45RO-negative cells positively selected for CCR7 and excluded terminally differentiated effector memory CD45RA+ cells.

Sequencing was done on a sample of naive CD8+ T cells sorted from blood. This chain joins TRBV5-1 and TRBJ2-5; 11 bases fit TRBD1. The clonotype comes from a young man in good health. CDR3 amino acids: CASSFHGQGAETQYF. As DNA, the CDR3 is TGCGCCAGCAGCTTCCACGGACAGGGGGCAGAGACCCAGTACTTC.